The clone carrying this T cell receptor beta chain was counted between two and nine times. Its cognate antigen is unknown. This sample is drawn from a study of response to subunit inactivated influenza vaccine. Study-level findings and limits: New T cells are recruited in small numbers by each seasonal influenza vaccination, according to the authors' suggestion.

TCRdb redid the calling of the RT-PCR reads with MiXCR, one entry per CDR3 protein. Of approximately 230,000 distinct CDR3 sequences in the sample, 10% to 15% were seen once. The sequencing here drew on non-naive T cells sorted from PBMCs, taken approximately 15 days before vaccination. The sequence derives from a man aged 45 to 65 who received an inactivated influenza vaccine.

The CDR3 DNA follows: TGTGCCAGCAGTGAGGCAGGGGGGTGGAAGCAGTACTTC. This sequence encodes CASSEAGGWKQYF. The genes are TRBV25-1 and TRBJ2-7, with D tentatively TRBD1 (7 bases). V shed 3 bases and J shed 8 bases, with 14 bases lying between them. This CDR3 has 13 amino acids. Germline CDR1 and CDR2: MGHDK and SYGVNS.